What follows are 10 T cell receptor beta chains derived from one specimen sequenced in a study of regulatory T cells in long-lasting Graves disease. Sample time point: newly diagnosed GD, antithyroid drugs for less than 3 months. The TCR library was made from RNA that had been extracted from PBMCs in TRIzol. In building TCR beta libraries, iRepertoire HTBI primers were used together with Arm-PCR of CDR3 regions. TCRdb re-called the multiplex PCR reads through MiXCR, storing one row per CDR3 protein. Of 350,000 to 450,000 distinct CDR3 sequences in the sample, more than 13% were seen once. In addition, the sample was reused for a study of T cells in Graves' hyperthyroidism and ophthalmopathy.

The sequencing here drew on peripheral blood mononuclear cells (PBMCs), taken at new diagnosis, from a patient treated with antithyroid drugs. These TCRs come from a woman aged 25-40 years with Graves disease.

The V and J genes are TRBV6-2 or TRBV6-3 and TRBJ2-7; 12 bases are shared with TRBD1. V shed 2 bases, J shed 8 bases, and the junction held 4 bases outside the gene matches. The CDR3 consists of 14 residues. Germline CDR1 MNHEY, CDR2 SVGEGT. The CDR3 reads CASSYTGTGGKQYF. The DNA for the CDR3 is TGTGCCAGCAGTTACACGGGGACAGGGGGCAAGCAGTACTTC.

For this clonotype: Being one base from a much bigger clone, this may be a read error. This rearrangement joins TRBV3-1 to TRBJ1-2, with D maybe TRBD1 (6 bases). Germline V CDR1 and CDR2: LGHDT, YNNKEL (reference sequence). The CDR3 spans 12 residues. CDR3 nucleotide sequence: TGTGCCAGCAGCCATGGACAGCATGGCTACGCCTTC. It yields the protein CASSHGQHGYAF.

This clonotype was observed many times. CDR3 protein: CASSPPRGLNNEQFF. CDR3 in DNA: TGTGCCAGCAGCCCCCCCCGAGGTCTCAACAATGAGCAGTTCTTC. V gene TRBV7-9 combines with J gene TRBJ2-1; D not certain. From germline, CDR1 is SEHNR and CDR2 FQNEAQ (reference sequence). Deletions cut 5 bases from V and 5 bases from J, with 16 bases between. The CDR3 has 15 amino acids.

Comments on this clonotype: This may be a read error, as it is one base from a much larger clone. The gene calls are TRBV20-1 and TRBJ2-7; 10 nucleotides match TRBD2. The CDR3 is 15 residues long. Germline V gene data show CDR1 as DFQATT and CDR2 as SNEGSKA (reference sequence). The J segment lost 7 bases and the V segment lost 3 bases, leaving 12 bases of the junction unmatched. CDR3 DNA sequence: TGCAGTGCTAGCGTGGGACTAGCGACGTACAATGAGCAGTACTTC. Translating gives CSASVGLATYNEQYF.

At least ten counts were recorded for this clonotype. The junction departs from germline at one end; a sequencing error may be responsible. CDR3 sequence reads: CASRLAGGLGEQYF. The CDR3 DNA reads TGTGCCAGCAGATTAGCGGGAGGGCTGGGGGAGCAGTACTTC. The J gene is TRBJ2-7, the V gene TRBV11-2; the match to TRBD2 covers 11 bases. The CDR3 loop spans 14 amino acids. CDR1 and CDR2 (germline): SGHAT, FQNNGV.

This clonotype was seen repeatedly, ten times or more. The chain carries TRBV2 and TRBJ1-2, with D perhaps matching TRBD1 (5 bases). This CDR3 comprises 11 residues. Trimming left V 7 bases short and J 7 bases short, with 10 bases between. Germline CDR1 reads SNHLY; CDR2 reads FYNNEI. The CDR3 sequence is CASTIRVGYTF. The CDR3 DNA follows: TGTGCCAGCACGATCAGGGTTGGCTACACCTTC.

At least ten counts were recorded for this clonotype. The V call is TRBV3-1, the J call TRBJ1-1; maybe TRBD1 (6 bases). Trimming shortened V by 1 base and J by 6 bases, and 15 bases separated the two germline ends. The CDR3 runs to 15 residues. In germline, CDR1 is LGHDT, CDR2 YNNKEL (reference sequence). The CDR3 spells CASSQGTGKYSEAFF. The CDR3 coding sequence is TGTGCCAGCAGCCAAGGCACAGGGAAGTACTCTGAAGCTTTCTTT.

This clonotype was observed at least ten times. V is TRBV28 and J is TRBJ1-2, with D tentatively TRBD1 (6 bases). The CDR3 contains 13 residues. The germline V and J ends were trimmed by 5 bases and 5 bases, with 12 bases remaining between them. Per germline, CDR1 MDHEN and CDR2 SYDVKM. The DNA for the CDR3 is TGTGCCAGCAGTACAACAGGGAGGTATGGCTACACCTTC. It translates to CASSTTGRYGYTF.

The gene calls are TRBV5-1 and TRBJ2-2, with 9 positions matching TRBD1. There are 16 residues in the CDR3. Germline trimming cut 7 bases from V and 0 bases from J; bases unmatched to any gene: 7. Germline CDR1 reads SGHRS; CDR2 reads YFSETQ. The CDR3, as DNA: TGCGCCAGCGCAGATGGACAGGGGTCGAACACCGGGGAGCTGTTTTTT. It is translated as CASADGQGSNTGELFF.

This clonotype has ten or more counts. The chain couples TRBV14 to TRBJ1-1, with D unresolved. Germline V lookup: CDR1 SGHDN, CDR2 FVKESK. V was cut by 1 base and J by 1 base, with 7 bases left in between. The CDR3 is made up of 14 amino acids. The CDR3 coding sequence is TGTGCCAGCAGCCAAGTCCTGGGGAACACTGAAGCTTTCTTT. This codes for CASSQVLGNTEAFF. The complete variable domain, with remaining parts taken from reference TRBV14 and TRBJ1-1, reads EAGVTQFPSHSVIEKGQTVTLRCDPISGHDNLYWYRRVMGKEIKFLLHFVKESKQDESGMPNNRFLAERTGGTYSTLKVQPAELEDSGVYFCASSQVLGNTEAFFGQGTRLTVV.